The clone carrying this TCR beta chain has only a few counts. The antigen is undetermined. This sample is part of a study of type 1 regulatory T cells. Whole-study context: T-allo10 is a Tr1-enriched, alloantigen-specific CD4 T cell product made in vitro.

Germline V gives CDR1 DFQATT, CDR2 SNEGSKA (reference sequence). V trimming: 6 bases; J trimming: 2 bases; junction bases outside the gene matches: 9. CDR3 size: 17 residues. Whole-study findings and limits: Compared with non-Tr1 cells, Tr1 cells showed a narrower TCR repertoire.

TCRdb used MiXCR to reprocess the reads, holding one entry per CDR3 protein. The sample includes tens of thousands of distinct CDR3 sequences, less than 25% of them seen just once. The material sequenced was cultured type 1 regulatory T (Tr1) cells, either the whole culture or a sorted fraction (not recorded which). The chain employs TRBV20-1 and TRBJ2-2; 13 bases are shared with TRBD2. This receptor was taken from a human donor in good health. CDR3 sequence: CSATSGRAGDNTGELFF. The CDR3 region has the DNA TGCAGTGCCACTAGCGGGAGGGCCGGGGACAACACCGGGGAGCTGTTTTTT.